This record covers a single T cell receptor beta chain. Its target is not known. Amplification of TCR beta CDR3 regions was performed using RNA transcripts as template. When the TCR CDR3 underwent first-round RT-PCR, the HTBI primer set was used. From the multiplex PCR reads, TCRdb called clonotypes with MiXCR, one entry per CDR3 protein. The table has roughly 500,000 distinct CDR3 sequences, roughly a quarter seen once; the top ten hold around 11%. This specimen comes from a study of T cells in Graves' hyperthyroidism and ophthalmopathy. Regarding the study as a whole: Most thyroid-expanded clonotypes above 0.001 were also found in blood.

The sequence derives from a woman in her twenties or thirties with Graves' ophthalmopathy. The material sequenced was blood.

CDR3 bases: TGTGCCAGCAGCATTAGGGAGTGGGAAGGGGAACAGCCCCAGCATTTT. Translating gives CASSIREWEGEQPQHF. J is TRBJ1-5 and V is TRBV28; maybe TRBD1 (5 bases). The germline gives CDR1 MDHEN, CDR2 SYDVKM. The CDR3 length is 16 residues. Trimming removed 6 bases at V and 7 bases at J, with 22 bases between.